Included here is one T cell receptor beta chain sequence, with context. As processed by the authors: Amplification with reference gene primers provided the estimates of nucleated cell counts. The method was immunoSEQ multiplex PCR; TCRdb's version includes in-frame clones alone and lacks a portion of them. Clone size and V and J calls were adopted from that table, with D and trimming inferred from the DNA. The sample consists of about 260,000 clones, about 88% of them appearing once. Participants, about 18 to 90 years old, spanned approximately 25 US areas. The sample is drawn from a study of blood T cell repertoires in COVID-19. Study at large: The United States, Italy and Spain provided the acute and convalescent COVID-19 samples. PBMCs, B-cell-depleted T cells, or T cells provided the cDNA or gDNA that made up the material.

The CDR3 consists of 12 residues. V lost 8 bases to trimming and J lost 1 base, with 8 bases between them. Germline assignment: CDR1 SNHLY and CDR2 FYNNEI. The chain recombines TRBV2 with TRBJ1-1; D not resolved. The TCR originated in a man aged 25 to 40 with acute COVID-19. Sequencing was carried out using PBMCs or T cells enriched from blood (not recorded which). The CDR3 DNA reads as TGTGCCAGCGAAGACACGAACACTGAAGCTTTCTTT. Translation gives CASEDTNTEAFF.